In this sample, the clone carrying this TCR beta chain turned up a few times. The antigen remains undetermined. This specimen comes from a study of cytomegalovirus exposure and HLA in healthy donors. Healthy bone marrow donors made up the donor group. Notes on the study in general: Productive rates of about 87% or about 30% were seen for most TCR beta V segments in an earlier analysis. Some TCR beta chains (more than 150 of them) were listed as cytomegalovirus-associated.

The PCR was carried out with 60 Vbeta primers and 13 Jbeta primers. Some clones are missing from TCRdb's copy, which holds only in-frame ones; the method was immunoSEQ multiplex PCR. The table lists approximately 150,000 clones, 70% to 80% of them singletons, with 3.5% in the top ten. The origin of this receptor is a human donor in good health. The specimen was PBMCs.

CDR3 loop: CATSSGFTDTQYF. DNA of the CDR3: TGTGCCACCAGCAGCGGGTTCACAGATACGCAGTATTTT. The chain combines TRBV15 with TRBJ2-3; D is undetermined. Germline CDR1 is LNHNV and CDR2 is YYDKDF (reference sequence). This CDR3 region has 13 residues. V gave up 3 bases and J gave up 2 bases, with 6 bases separating them. The full variable domain, rest sourced from reference TRBV15 and TRBJ2-3, is DAMVIQNPRYQVTQFGKPVTLSCSQTLNHNVMYWYQQKSSQAPKLLFHYYDKDFNNEADTPDNFQSRRPNTSFCFLDIRSPGLGDTAMYLCATSSGFTDTQYFGPGTRLTVL.